This T cell receptor (beta chain) was profiled in a study of shared clonotypes between healthy human individuals. Produced via immunoSEQ multiplex PCR; TCRdb's table is partial and in-frame only. The sample lists about half a million clones, approximately 81% seen once, with roughly 13% in the top ten. The sequenced sample consisted of PBMCs. The TCR originated in a woman aged 40-49 years in good health. Some clones in this sample may be carry-over from other donors' samples.

In DNA form, the CDR3 reads TGTGCCAGCAGCTCTGGACGGGTATCAGAAGCTTTCTTT. It yields the protein CASSSGRVSEAFF. The chain is built from TRBV7-3 and TRBJ1-1; D gene uncertain. The germline CDR1 and CDR2 sequences are SGHTA and FQGTGA. The CDR3 spans 13 residues. Trimming pared 4 bases from V and 8 bases from J, leaving 14 bases between. Supplemented by reference TRBV7-3 and TRBJ1-1, the full variable domain reads GAGVSQTPSNKVTEKGKYVELRCDPISGHTALYWYRQSLGQGPEFLIYFQGTGAADDSGLPNDRFFAVRPEGSVSTLKIQRTERGDSAVYLCASSSGRVSEAFFGQGTRLTVV.